The 10 T cell receptor beta chains below come from one sample, sequenced in a study of T cell repertoires in cytomegalovirus infection. One entry per CDR3 protein results from TCRdb running MiXCR on the reads. The table records roughly 500,000 distinct CDR3 sequences, approximately 15% of them present only once. Material: CD8+ T cells from PBMCs. These receptors originate from a human donor in good health (CMV status not recorded). Some clones in this sample may be carry-over from other donors' samples.

This clonotype was recorded a few times. The chain employs TRBV12-3 or TRBV12-4 and TRBJ1-3; no clear D. The CDR3 has 15 amino acids. V was pared by 5 bases and J by 0 bases, with 11 bases between. CDR3 in DNA: TGTGCCAGCAGTATGACTGAAAACTCTGGAAACACCATATATTTT. Its translation is CASSMTENSGNTIYF.

This clonotype was counted between two and nine times. The chain employs TRBV11-3 and TRBJ2-2; D tentatively reads TRBD1 or TRBD2 (6 bases each). V gave up 0 bases and J gave up 4 bases, with 15 bases separating them. There are 17 residues in the CDR3. The germline CDR1 and CDR2 sequences are SGHNT and YENEEA. CDR3 protein: CASSLDRGGSATGELFF. The CDR3, as DNA: TGTGCCAGCAGCTTAGATCGAGGGGGGTCAGCCACCGGGGAGCTGTTTTTT.

The sample holds a few counts of this clonotype. V gene TRBV13 combines with J gene TRBJ2-5, with TRBD2 as a possible D gene (7 bases). In germline, CDR1 is PRHDT, CDR2 FYEKMQ (reference sequence). V was shortened by 0 bases and J by 5 bases, with 10 bases between the two germline ends. CDR3 size: 14 residues. CDR3 loop: CASSLGEGGETQYF. CDR3 bases: TGTGCCAGCAGCTTAGGCGAGGGGGGGGAGACCCAGTACTTC.

The chain uses TRBV12-3 or TRBV12-4 and TRBJ2-2; TRBD2 matches 7 bases. Trimming removed 4 bases from V and 0 bases from J; junction bases left unmatched: 14. This CDR3 is built from 19 residues. The CDR3 sequence: CASSSSLRDREANTGELFF. DNA of the CDR3: TGTGCCAGCAGTTCGAGTCTCCGGGACCGGGAGGCGAACACCGGGGAGCTGTTTTTT.

This clonotype was counted between two and nine times. The chain uses TRBV6-6 and TRBJ1-5; 7 bases fit TRBD1. The CDR3 contains 14 residues. Losses at the gene ends were 8 bases for V and 5 bases for J; bases not matched to a gene: 9. Germline lookup yields CDR1 MNHNY and CDR2 SVGAGI (reference sequence). The chain's CDR3 is CASSARGTDQPQHF. CDR3 DNA: TGTGCCAGCTCGGCCAGGGGGACAGATCAGCCCCAGCATTTT.

This clonotype was observed a handful of times. The CDR3 protein is CASSYWPEQFF. As DNA, the CDR3 is TGTGCCAGCAGTTATTGGCCTGAGCAGTTCTTC. The J gene is TRBJ2-1, the V gene TRBV6-2 or TRBV6-3, with D uncertain. The CDR3 has 11 residues. CDR1 and CDR2 (germline): MNHEY, SVGEGT. V gave up 3 bases and J gave up 9 bases, with 6 bases separating them.

This clonotype was detected only a few times. The chain uses TRBV20-1 and TRBJ2-4; D uncertain. From germline, CDR1 is DFQATT and CDR2 SNEGSKA (reference sequence). The CDR3 covers 11 residues. The V end was cut by 1 base, the J end by 4 bases, with 2 bases between. The CDR3, as DNA: TGCAGTGCTAGAGCTAAAAACATTCAGTACTTC. Translated: CSARAKNIQYF.

This clonotype was counted at least ten times. The chain uses TRBV28 and TRBJ2-7; 9 nucleotides line up with TRBD2. Germline loops: CDR1 MDHEN, CDR2 SYDVKM. Trimming at V came to 3 bases and at J to 5 bases, leaving 8 bases not matched to a gene. This CDR3 comprises 15 residues. CDR3 loop: CASSFPPGLADEQYF. The CDR3 coding sequence is TGTGCCAGCAGTTTTCCGCCGGGACTAGCAGACGAGCAGTACTTC.

Regarding this clonotype: A much bigger clone sits one base away, suggesting this may be a read error. The V gene is TRBV7-9, the J gene TRBJ2-2, with 7 bases matching TRBD2. There are 16 residues in the CDR3. V was pared by 5 bases and J by 1 base, with 7 bases of the junction left unmatched. The germline V gene has CDR1 SEHNR and CDR2 FQNEAQ (reference sequence). This chain's CDR3 is CASSPLAAENTGELFF. The CDR3 DNA follows: TGTGCCAGCAGCCCCCTAGCGGCGGAGAACACCGGGGAGCTGTTTTTT.

As regards this clonotype: A much larger clone is a single base away; this may be a read error. The CDR3 loop reads CASGFDRENTKAFF. The CDR3 DNA is TGTGCTAGTGGTTTCGACAGGGAGAACACTAAAGCTTTCTTT. V gene TRBV12-5 combines with J gene TRBJ1-1; 7 bases are shared with TRBD1. Germline V gene sequence: CDR1 LGHNT, CDR2 FRNRAP. The length of the CDR3 is 14 residues.